The sequence of this TCR beta chain was determined in a study of T-cell memory formation after mild COVID-19. About the study: For the most part, TCR clusters were specific to one donor.

CDR3 length: 13 amino acids. CDR1 MNHEY and CDR2 SVGEGT come from the germline V gene. Trimming shortened V by 4 bases and J by 1 base, and 7 bases separated the two germline ends. Overall study results and limits: The finding that pre-infection memory included some responding clones suggested that cross-reactive memory joined. Among contracting clones, CD4+ were mainly CM/EM and CD8+ enriched in EMRA.

This clonotype was found many times. Its antigen is not known. Constant-segment primers served in 5'RACE that generated TCR alpha and TCR beta cDNA libraries bearing sample barcodes and UMIs. TCRdb itself ran the 5' RACE reads through MiXCR, one entry per CDR3 protein. The sample shows approximately 150,000 distinct CDR3 sequences, 14% of them seen only once. The sequence came from an adult woman who had mild COVID-19 (a few samples of this study predate the infection). Cell type and time point are not known. The rearrangement uses TRBV6-2 or TRBV6-3 and TRBJ1-1; D gene unclear. Sequencing was done on a sample of PBMCs or a T cell subset sorted from them (not recorded which). The CDR3 reads CASSFSRNTEAFF. The CDR3 DNA follows: TGTGCCAGCAGTTTCAGTCGGAACACTGAAGCTTTCTTT.